This T cell receptor (beta chain) was sequenced for a study of blood T cells in healthy people across ages. A second PCR, run for roughly 7 to 11 cycles, used a sample-barcoded 5' primer plus a J-beta primer mix. Each CDR3 protein gets one entry after TCRdb re-called the 5' RACE reads with MiXCR. Among hundreds of thousands of distinct CDR3 sequences listed, under 40% were seen once. V was clipped by 7 bases and J by 7 bases, with 11 bases between them. The CDR3 is 12 amino acids. PBMCs, at least 6.5 million per sample, were isolated. In regard to this clonotype: As yet, its antigen is unknown.

Study-level results: Compared with aged donors, long-lived donors showed fewer expanded clones, suggesting selection.

The chain carries TRBV12-3 or TRBV12-4 and TRBJ2-1; no clear D. The TCR sequence derives from a man aged 18 to 30 in good health. The specimen sequenced was blood. The CDR3 spells CASTDAANEQFF. DNA of the CDR3: TGTGCCAGCACCGATGCCGCAAATGAGCAGTTCTTC.